The 31 T cell receptor beta chains listed next were all sequenced from one sample in a study of control samples from healthy donors and cancer patients. Only in-frame clones appear in the TCRdb table, and some are missing; sequencing was by immunoSEQ multiplex PCR. The sample table sets out around 190,000 clones. Sequenced: blood. The receptor set was obtained from a woman aged 30 to 39 in good health.

The V call is TRBV27, the J call TRBJ1-5; D uncertain. The CDR3 contains 15 residues. Trimming shortened V by 4 bases and J by 1 base, and 11 bases separated the two germline ends. Germline values: CDR1 MNHEY, CDR2 SMNVEV (reference sequence). The CDR3, as DNA: TGTGCCAGCAGTTATAGCAGGTCGAGCAATCAGCCCCAGCATTTT. Its protein is CASSYSRSSNQPQHF.

The rearrangement joins TRBV7-2 to TRBJ2-1; no reliable D call. CDR3 size: 11 residues. Germline values: CDR1 SGHTA, CDR2 FQGNSA. V was shortened by 1 base and J by 9 bases, with 4 bases between the two germline ends. CDR3 residues: CASSLEGEQFF. CDR3 nucleotides: TGTGCCAGCAGCTTAGAGGGTGAGCAGTTCTTC.

This chain uses TRBV3-1 (or the pseudogene TRBV3-2) with TRBJ2-1; 8 bases fit TRBD2. The CDR3 is made up of 15 amino acids. Germline loops: CDR1 LGHDT, CDR2 YNNKEL (reference sequence). V was clipped by 6 bases and J by 5 bases; unmatched bases: 9. The CDR3 coding sequence is TGTGCCAGCAGGGATTTAGCGGGGCCCCACAATGAGCAGTTCTTC. The encoded protein is CASRDLAGPHNEQFF.

The J gene is TRBJ2-5, the V gene TRBV27; D call uncertain. The CDR3 extends over 16 amino acids. Germline V gene lookup returns CDR1 MNHEY and CDR2 SMNVEV (reference sequence). The germline V and J ends were trimmed by 6 bases and 2 bases, with 19 bases remaining between them. CDR3 DNA: TGTGCCAGCAGCTCCCAACCTAGGATCACACAAGAGACCCAGTACTTC. The encoded protein is CASSSQPRITQETQYF.

This sequence joins TRBV4-2 and TRBJ2-7; D perhaps matches TRBD2 (5 bases). Per the germline V gene, CDR1 is LGHNA and CDR2 is YNFKEQ. Trimming removed 8 bases at V and 0 bases at J, with 14 bases between. The CDR3 has 14 residues. CDR3 nucleotides: TGTGCCAGCCGGCTAGCAAGAGGCTCCTACGAGCAGTACTTC. Protein: CASRLARGSYEQYF.

The rearrangement joins TRBV3-1 (or the pseudogene TRBV3-2) to TRBJ1-1; D gene ambiguous. CDR3 length: 14 residues. Between the trimmed V and J ends, which lost 8 bases and 4 bases, there was a span of 17 bases. Germline assignment: CDR1 LGHDT and CDR2 YNNKEL (reference sequence). The chain's CDR3 is CASYPSGIGTEAFF. Here the CDR3 DNA reads TGTGCCAGCTACCCGAGTGGAATAGGCACTGAAGCTTTCTTT.

V gene TRBV5-8 combines with J gene TRBJ2-7; no clear D gene. Germline lookup yields CDR1 SGHTS and CDR2 YDEGEE. The CDR3 runs 11 residues. The V and J ends lost 7 bases and 4 bases respectively, with 9 bases between them. Here the CDR3 DNA reads TGTGCCAGCTCCTCCGCGTACGAGCAGTACTTC. Amino acid sequence: CASSSAYEQYF.

The chain is built from TRBV30 and TRBJ1-1; 7 bases agree with TRBD1. The CDR3 loop spans 13 amino acids. CDR1 is GTSNPN, CDR2 SVGIG, per germline (reference sequence). Trimming at V came to 0 bases and at J to 6 bases, leaving 4 bases not matched to a gene. The CDR3 protein is CAWSVQGFAEAFF. DNA of the CDR3: TGTGCCTGGAGTGTACAGGGGTTTGCTGAAGCTTTCTTT.

V is TRBV28 and J is TRBJ1-3; D call uncertain. The length of the CDR3 is 13 residues. V dropped 3 bases and J dropped 2 bases, with 5 bases sitting between them. Germline assignment: CDR1 MDHEN and CDR2 SYDVKM. The CDR3 DNA reads TGTGCCAGCAGTTTCCAAACTGGAAACACCATATATTTT. This translates into CASSFQTGNTIYF.

The gene calls are TRBV9 and TRBJ1-1, with D perhaps matching TRBD1 (5 bases). The CDR3 is made up of 15 amino acids. Germline V CDR1 and CDR2: SGDLS, YYNGEE. V was pared by 4 bases and J by 4 bases, with 17 bases between. The CDR3 coding sequence is TGTGCCAGCAGCTACCAACCCGACAGTTCCACTGAAGCTTTCTTT. Amino acid sequence: CASSYQPDSSTEAFF.

The CDR3 bases are TGTGCCAGCAGCTCAATCGGGAGCAGAATAGTTGTGACCCAGTACTTC. This gives the protein CASSSIGSRIVVTQYF. The V and J genes are TRBV7-8 and TRBJ2-5, with D possibly being TRBD2 (6 bases). Germline values: CDR1 SGHVS, CDR2 FQNEAQ. Trimming took off 4 bases at V and 7 bases at J, with 22 bases between the two ends. There are 16 residues in the CDR3.

V gene TRBV6-6 combines with J gene TRBJ1-1; D not resolved. This CDR3 is built from 13 residues. V shed 5 bases and J shed 1 base, with 8 bases lying between them. Germline V gene sequence: CDR1 MNHNY, CDR2 SVGAGI (reference sequence). In DNA, the CDR3 is TGTGCCAGCAGTGCAAAAGGGAACACTGAAGCTTTCTTT. It codes for CASSAKGNTEAFF.

A note on this clone: A read error may produce the germline difference seen at one junction end. The chain carries TRBV6-1 and TRBJ1-2; D may be TRBD1 (6 bases). This CDR3 has 14 residues. Germline V gives CDR1 MNHNS, CDR2 SASEGT. CDR3 nucleotide sequence: TGTACCAGCAGTGAGGCTCGGGGGCCCTATGGCTACACCTTC. It codes for CTSSEARGPYGYTF.

This rearrangement joins TRBV14 to TRBJ2-3; TRBD1 matches 8 bases. The CDR3 consists of 16 residues. Trimming removed 4 bases from V and 1 base from J; junction bases left unmatched: 7. Germline-derived CDR1 and CDR2 are SGHDN and FVKESK. The CDR3 coding sequence is TGTGCCAGCAGCCTACAGGGGGGCCTACGCACAGATACGCAGTATTTT. Residues: CASSLQGGLRTDTQYF.

V is TRBV5-1 and J is TRBJ1-5; D unresolved. Trimming cost V 0 bases and J 2 bases, with 9 bases left between them. The CDR3 runs to 15 residues. Looked up from germline, CDR1 is SGHRS and CDR2 is YFSETQ. The CDR3 region has the DNA TGCGCCAGCAGCTTGGCCGGGGTCCGCAATCAGCCCCAGCATTTT. Translation: CASSLAGVRNQPQHF.

J is TRBJ1-1 and V is TRBV10-3; D is unresolved. This CDR3 comprises 14 residues. CDR1 ENHRY and CDR2 SYGVKD come from the germline V gene. V shed 6 bases and J shed 0 bases, with 11 bases lying between them. DNA of the CDR3: TGTGCCATCAGCCCAGCGACCATGAACACTGAAGCTTTCTTT. Translation gives CAISPATMNTEAFF.

The chain combines TRBV14 with TRBJ2-5, with 12 bases aligning to TRBD2. V lost 6 bases to trimming and J lost 1 base; unmatched junction nucleotides: 3. The CDR3 length is 15 residues. Germline CDR1 reads SGHDN; CDR2 reads FVKESK. The CDR3 loop is CASRLAGGLQETQYF. The DNA for the CDR3 is TGTGCCAGCAGACTAGCGGGGGGACTCCAAGAGACCCAGTACTTC. Drawing the rest from reference TRBV14 and TRBJ2-5, the complete variable domain is EAGVTQFPSHSVIEKGQTVTLRCDPISGHDNLYWYRRVMGKEIKFLLHFVKESKQDESGMPNNRFLAERTGGTYSTLKVQPAELEDSGVYFCASRLAGGLQETQYFGPGTRLLVL.

The chain couples TRBV7-6 to TRBJ2-1, with D perhaps matching TRBD1 (6 bases). V lost 5 bases and J lost 4, with 15 bases in between. Germline values: CDR1 SGHVS, CDR2 FNYEAQ. The CDR3 is 15 amino acids. The CDR3 protein is CASSHDRSSYNEQFF. DNA for the CDR3: TGTGCCAGCAGCCACGACAGGTCCTCGTACAATGAGCAGTTCTTC.

This sequence joins TRBV27 and TRBJ1-5, with no clear D. The CDR3 consists of 13 residues. In germline, CDR1 is MNHEY, CDR2 SMNVEV (reference sequence). V shed 8 bases and J shed 0 bases, with 8 bases lying between them. In DNA form, the CDR3 reads TGTGCCAGCCCAGGTCCTAGCAATCAGCCCCAGCATTTT. This gives the protein CASPGPSNQPQHF.

On this clone itself: Other DNA sequences in this specimen translate into the identical CDR3. The rearrangement joins TRBV6-5 to TRBJ1-1; D gene uncertain. This CDR3 is built from 14 residues. Germline assignment: CDR1 MNHEY and CDR2 SVGAGI. V lost 6 bases to trimming and J lost 1 base, with 12 bases between them. CDR3 DNA: TGTGCCAGCAGGCCAGGCGGGTCGAACACTGAAGCTTTCTTT. It encodes CASRPGGSNTEAFF.

The rearrangement links TRBV29-1 to TRBJ2-6, with D possibly matching TRBD1 (6 bases). V was pared by 3 bases and J by 0 bases, with 15 bases between. Germline-derived CDR1 and CDR2 are SQVTM and ANQGSEA. CDR3 length equals 17 residues. The CDR3 bases are TGCAGCGTTGAGGGCAGGGGTTTCCGCTCTGGGGCCAACGTCCTGACTTTC. Protein sequence: CSVEGRGFRSGANVLTF.

The gene calls are TRBV11-2 and TRBJ1-3; 8 bases align to TRBD1. The CDR3 spans 15 residues. CDR1 is SGHAT and CDR2 is FQNNGV in the germline V gene. V lost 2 bases, J lost 4 bases, and 4 bases stayed unmatched. CDR3 sequence reads: CASSLQGAGGNTIYF. CDR3 nucleotide sequence: TGTGCCAGCAGCTTACAGGGGGCAGGAGGAAACACCATATATTTT.

The V and J genes are TRBV29-1 and TRBJ1-2; 8 bases fit TRBD1. CDR3 length equals 15 residues. With V trimmed by 5 bases and J by 0 bases, 8 bases remained unmatched. Germline V gene data show CDR1 as SQVTM and CDR2 as ANQGSEA. The CDR3 DNA reads TGCAGCGTTCTCGACAGGGGTGGGACTAACTATGGCTACACCTTC. Translation gives CSVLDRGGTNYGYTF.

The chain carries TRBV6-6 and TRBJ2-7, with 8 bases that match TRBD2. CDR3 length equals 14 residues. J gave up 6 bases and V 7 bases, and 11 bases lay outside the gene matches. The germline gives CDR1 MNHNY, CDR2 SVGAGI (reference sequence). In DNA form, the CDR3 reads TGTGCCAGCACCCCGGGGGGGAGAGGGAGCGAGCAGTACTTC. Encoded protein: CASTPGGRGSEQYF.

The rearrangement uses TRBV19 and TRBJ1-1; possibly TRBD1 for D (6 bases). V was clipped by 4 bases and J by 0 bases, with 21 bases between them. This CDR3 contains 18 residues. CDR1 and CDR2 from the germline V gene are LNHDA and SQIVND (reference sequence). CDR3 nucleotides: TGTGCCAGTAGTACTCGTAGCGCGTCCGGGACATTGAACACTGAAGCTTTCTTT. Its protein is CASSTRSASGTLNTEAFF.

The chain recombines TRBV11-1 with TRBJ1-1; D remains ambiguous. CDR1 SGHAT and CDR2 FQDESV come from the germline V gene (reference sequence). There are 12 residues in the CDR3. V was trimmed by 4 bases and J by 10 bases, leaving 13 bases between them. The CDR3 nucleotides are TGTGCCAGCAGCTCGGTCTGGGGTGCAGCTTTCTTT. This sequence encodes CASSSVWGAAFF.

V and J are TRBV7-2 and TRBJ2-5, with a possible D match to TRBD2 (7 bases). CDR1 SGHTA and CDR2 FQGNSA come from the germline V gene. Trimming stripped 0 bases from V and 4 bases from J, with 9 bases between. This CDR3 comprises 14 residues. CDR3 coding DNA: TGTGCCAGCAGCTTAGCGGGGGGGCTAGAGACCCAGTACTTC. Protein product: CASSLAGGLETQYF.

V gene TRBV7-2 combines with J gene TRBJ1-2; TRBD1 matches at 9 bases. The CDR3 contains 14 residues. Trimming at V came to 5 bases and at J to 8 bases, leaving 9 bases not matched to a gene. The germline V gene encodes CDR1 SGHTA and CDR2 FQGNSA. CDR3 region: CASSPQQGARGYTF. CDR3 in DNA: TGTGCCAGCAGCCCGCAACAGGGGGCGCGGGGCTACACCTTC.

This chain links TRBV10-3 with TRBJ1-3; no clear D gene. V lost 2 bases and J lost 4, with 0 bases in between. This CDR3 region has 11 residues. Germline CDR1 ENHRY, CDR2 SYGVKD. The CDR3 bases are TGTGCCATCAGTGAGGGAAACACCATATATTTT. It is translated as CAISEGNTIYF.

The chain has TRBV7-2 and TRBJ2-7, with 9 bases matching TRBD2. This CDR3 region has 16 residues. CDR1 is SGHTA, CDR2 FQGNSA, per germline. Germline trimming cut 1 base from V and 3 bases from J; bases unmatched to any gene: 7. In DNA, the CDR3 is TGTGCCAGCAGCTTAGGTGTGCTAGCGGGGTTCTACGAGCAGTACTTC. It codes for CASSLGVLAGFYEQYF.

This chain connects TRBV29-1 to TRBJ2-2; perhaps TRBD2 as D (5 bases). CDR3 length: 15 residues. The V gene lost 4 bases and the J gene lost 3 bases, with 15 bases spanning the gap. Germline CDR1 SQVTM, CDR2 ANQGSEA. The CDR3, as DNA: TGCAGCGTTGGAGGGCCTGCCGCCGACACCGGGGAGCTGTTTTTT. Translation gives CSVGGPAADTGELFF.